What follows describes a single T cell receptor beta chain. The data stem from a study of T cell changes during pregnancy in multiple sclerosis. TCRdb keeps only in-frame clones here, not all; method: immunoSEQ multiplex PCR. The table has about 72,000 clones, approximately 90% seen once. Trimming cost V 4 bases and J 5 bases, with 18 bases left between them. Germline CDR1 is SGHRS and CDR2 is YFSETQ. The CDR3 sequence is 15 residues long. The rearrangement links TRBV5-1 to TRBJ2-5; D perhaps matches TRBD1 (5 bases). This clonotype originated in a female donor in good health, enrolled as a control in a pregnancy study. The input for sequencing was peripheral blood, taken in the first trimester of pregnancy. CDR3 in DNA: TGCGCCAGCAGCCCCGATTCAGGGATCAGGGAGACCCAGTACTTC. Its protein is CASSPDSGIRETQYF.